This T cell receptor beta chain was identified during a study of cytomegalovirus exposure and HLA in healthy donors. Both 60 Vbeta primers and 13 Jbeta primers went into the PCR. Clones were sequenced by immunoSEQ multiplex PCR, and TCRdb holds only the in-frame ones, with some missing. The data show roughly 140,000 clones, nearly 80% seen once. Germline lookup yields CDR1 MNHEY and CDR2 SVGAGI. CDR3 length: 15 amino acids. Trimming pared 4 bases from V and 4 bases from J, leaving 16 bases between. Input material: PBMCs. The gene calls are TRBV6-5 and TRBJ1-2; no reliable D call. This receptor was identified in a male donor in good health and CMV-seronegative. The chain's CDR3 is CASSSKSNGIYGYTF. Written as DNA, the CDR3 is TGTGCCAGCAGTTCTAAATCGAACGGGATCTATGGCTACACCTTC.